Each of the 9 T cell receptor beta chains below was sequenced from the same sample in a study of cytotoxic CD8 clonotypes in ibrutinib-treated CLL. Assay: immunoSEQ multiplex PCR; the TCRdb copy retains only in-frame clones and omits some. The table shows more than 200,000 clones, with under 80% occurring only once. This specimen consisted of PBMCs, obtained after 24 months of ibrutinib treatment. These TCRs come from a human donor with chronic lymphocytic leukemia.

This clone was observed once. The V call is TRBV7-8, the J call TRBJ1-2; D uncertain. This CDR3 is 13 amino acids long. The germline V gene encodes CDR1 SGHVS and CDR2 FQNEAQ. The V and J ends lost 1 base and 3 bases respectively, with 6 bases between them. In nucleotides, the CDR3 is TGTGCCAGCAGCTTAGGCGGCCACTATGGCTACACCTTC. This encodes CASSLGGHYGYTF. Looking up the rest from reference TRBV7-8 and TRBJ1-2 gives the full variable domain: GAGVSQSPRYKVAKRGQDVALRCDPISGHVSLFWYQQALGQGPEFLTYFQNEAQLDKSGLPSDRFFAERPEGSVSTLKIQRTQQEDSAVYLCASSLGGHYGYTFGSGTRLTVV.

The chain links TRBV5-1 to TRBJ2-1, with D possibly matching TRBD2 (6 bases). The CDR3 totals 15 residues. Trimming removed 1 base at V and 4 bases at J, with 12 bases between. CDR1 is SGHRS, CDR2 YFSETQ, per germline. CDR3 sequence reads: CASSLKTSSYNEQFF. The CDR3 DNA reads TGCGCCAGCAGCTTGAAGACTAGTTCGTACAATGAGCAGTTCTTC.

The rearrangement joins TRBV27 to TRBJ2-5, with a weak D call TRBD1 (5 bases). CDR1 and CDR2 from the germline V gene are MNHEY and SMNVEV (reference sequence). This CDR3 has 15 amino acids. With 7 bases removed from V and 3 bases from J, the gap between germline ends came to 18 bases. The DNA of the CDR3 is TGTGCCAGCACTGGGGCCCCGGTCGGAAAAGAGACCCAGTACTTC. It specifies CASTGAPVGKETQYF.

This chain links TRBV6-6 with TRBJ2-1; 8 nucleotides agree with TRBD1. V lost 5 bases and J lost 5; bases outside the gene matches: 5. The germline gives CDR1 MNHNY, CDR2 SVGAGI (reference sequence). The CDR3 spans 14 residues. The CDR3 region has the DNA TGTGCCAGCAGTGGGGACAGGCAGGACAATGAGCAGTTCTTC. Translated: CASSGDRQDNEQFF.

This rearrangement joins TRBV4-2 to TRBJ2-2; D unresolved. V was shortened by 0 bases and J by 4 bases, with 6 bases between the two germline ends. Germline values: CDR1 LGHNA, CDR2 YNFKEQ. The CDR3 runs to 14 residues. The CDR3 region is CASSQESGTGELFF. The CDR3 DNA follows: TGTGCCAGCAGCCAAGAATCCGGCACCGGGGAGCTGTTTTTT.

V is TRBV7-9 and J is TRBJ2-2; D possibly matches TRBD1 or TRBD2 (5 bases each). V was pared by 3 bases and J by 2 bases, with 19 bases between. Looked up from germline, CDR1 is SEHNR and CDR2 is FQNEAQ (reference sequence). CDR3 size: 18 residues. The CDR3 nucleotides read TGTGCCAGCAGCTTTCGGATTACCGGGACGGGCAACACCGGGGAGCTGTTTTTT. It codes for CASSFRITGTGNTGELFF.

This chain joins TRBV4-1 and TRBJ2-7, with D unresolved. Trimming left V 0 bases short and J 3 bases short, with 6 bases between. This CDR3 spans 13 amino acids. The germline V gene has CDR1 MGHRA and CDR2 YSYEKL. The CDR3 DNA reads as TGCGCCAGCAGCCAAGAGCTGTACTACGAGCAGTACTTC. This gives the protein CASSQELYYEQYF.

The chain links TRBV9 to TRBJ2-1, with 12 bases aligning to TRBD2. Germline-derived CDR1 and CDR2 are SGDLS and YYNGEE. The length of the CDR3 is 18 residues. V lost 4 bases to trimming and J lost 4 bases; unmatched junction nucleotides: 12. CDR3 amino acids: CASSLLAGGPPGYNEQFF. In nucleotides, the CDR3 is TGTGCCAGCAGCCTACTAGCGGGAGGACCCCCAGGGTACAATGAGCAGTTCTTC.

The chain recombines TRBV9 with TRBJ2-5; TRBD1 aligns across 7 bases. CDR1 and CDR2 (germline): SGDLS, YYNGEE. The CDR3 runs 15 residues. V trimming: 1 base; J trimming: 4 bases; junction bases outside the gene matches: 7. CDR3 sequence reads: CASSVSQGVRETQYF. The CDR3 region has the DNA TGTGCCAGCAGCGTATCGCAGGGGGTTAGAGAGACCCAGTACTTC.